The rows below give T cell receptor beta chains drawn from one sample of a study of shared clonotypes between healthy human individuals. Repertoires were generated with immunoSEQ multiplex PCR, while TCRdb's copy carries only in-frame clones and drops some. The table lists a few hundred thousand clones, about 80% of them singletons. The source material was PBMCs. The source is a woman in her thirties or forties in good health. Some clones in this sample may be carry-over from other donors' samples. CDR3s include the opening cysteine and the closing phenylalanine or tryptophan. The D gene is left open where the match is weak. Only some rows state a clone size, as once, few, many or a class for expanded clones.

>.|TRBJ2-5|TRBD1|TRBV19
CAISRTGKETQYF
TGTGCCATCTCACGGACAGGGAAAGAGACCCAGTACTTC
>.|TRBJ2-7|.|TRBV10-3
CAISDTIQKTTDYEQYF
TGTGCCATCAGTGATACCATACAAAAGACTACTGACTACGAGCAGTACTTC
>.|TRBJ2-7|TRBD1|TRBV5-4
CASSHQTGNYEQYF
TGTGCCAGCAGCCACCAGACAGGGAACTACGAGCAGTACTTC
>few|TRBJ2-7|TRBD1|TRBV5-1
CASSPGTGYYEQYF
TGCGCCAGCAGCCCAGGGACAGGATACTACGAGCAGTACTTC
>.|TRBJ2-3|TRBD2|TRBV18
CASSPSLAGDTQYF
TGTGCCAGCTCACCATCACTAGCGGGGGATACGCAGTATTTT
>.|TRBJ1-2|.|TRBV5-5
CASSSTTGTRGGYTF
TGTGCCAGCAGTTCTACTACCGGGACCCGGGGCGGCTACACCTTC
>.|TRBJ2-7|TRBD2|TRBV9
CASSPSGRSDEQYF
TGTGCCAGCAGTCCAAGCGGGAGGTCCGACGAGCAGTACTTC
>.|TRBJ1-4|.|TRBV29-1
CSALIGTNEKLFF
TGCAGCGCCCTGATCGGGACTAATGAAAAACTGTTTTTT
>.|TRBJ2-7|TRBD2|TRBV27
CASRKGGSGRFYEQYF
TGTGCCAGCAGGAAGGGGGGGAGCGGGAGATTTTACGAGCAGTACTTC
>once|TRBJ2-5|.|TRBV6-7
CASSTYLPGAQYF
TGTGCCAGCAGCACCTACCTACCTGGGGCCCAGTACTTC
>.|TRBJ2-7|TRBD2|TRBV10-2
CASSDPPSGSINEQYF
TGCGCCAGCAGTGACCCCCCTAGCGGGAGTATCAACGAGCAGTACTTC
>.|TRBJ2-3|TRBD2|TRBV28
CASSPLSLAGGADTQYF
TGTGCCAGCAGTCCACTGTCTTTAGCGGGAGGGGCAGATACGCAGTATTTT
>many|TRBJ1-1|.|TRBV4-2
CASSQGVGTTNTEAFF
TGTGCCAGCAGCCAAGGGGTGGGCACAACTAACACTGAAGCTTTCTTT
>.|TRBJ1-1|.|TRBV7-2
CASSLDWGSTEAFF
TGTGCCAGCAGCTTAGACTGGGGTAGTACTGAAGCTTTCTTT
>.|TRBJ2-5|.|TRBV5-1
CASSLPGRETQYF
TGCGCCAGCAGCTTACCAGGGAGGGAGACCCAGTACTTC
>.|TRBJ2-3|.|TRBV10-2
CASSPGLLTDTQYF
TGCGCCAGCTCACCGGGGCTTTTAACAGATACGCAGTATTTT
>.|TRBJ1-1|.|TRBV15
CATRDNGLKWAFF
TGTGCCACCAGGGACAATGGATTGAAGTGGGCTTTCTTT
>.|TRBJ2-1|TRBD1|TRBV29-1
CSVEEPGGPGSYNEQFF
TGCAGCGTTGAAGAACCAGGGGGCCCCGGCTCCTACAATGAGCAGTTCTTC
>.|TRBJ2-7|TRBD2|TRBV7-2
CASSKVGGPTYEQYF
TGTGCCAGCAGCAAGGTGGGAGGGCCCACCTACGAGCAGTACTTC
>.|TRBJ2-3|.|TRBV7-3
CASSLRAVGEDTQYF
TGTGCCAGCAGCTTAAGGGCAGTAGGTGAAGATACGCAGTATTTT
>.|TRBJ2-7|.|TRBV5-1
CASSPDTTVTYEQYF
TGCGCCAGCAGCCCAGACACGACAGTTACCTACGAGCAGTACTTC
>few|TRBJ1-2|.|TRBV7-9
CASSPRPQGIGGYTF
TGTGCCAGCAGCCCGCGACCCCAGGGAATTGGAGGCTACACCTTC
>.|TRBJ1-1|.|TRBV19
CATNSGVTEAFF
TGTGCCACTAACAGCGGGGTCACTGAAGCTTTCTTT
>.|TRBJ2-1|TRBD1|TRBV11-2
CASSLEGQTYNEQFF
TGTGCCAGCAGCTTAGAGGGACAGACCTACAATGAGCAGTTCTTC
>.|TRBJ1-3|.|TRBV4-1
CASSQGIAALVSGNTIYF
TGCGCCAGCAGCCAAGGGATCGCGGCGCTTGTCTCTGGAAACACCATATATTTT
>.|TRBJ1-5|.|TRBV7-2
CASSLEAGQTQPQHF
TGTGCCAGCAGCTTAGAGGCGGGTCAGACTCAGCCCCAGCATTTT
>once|TRBJ1-3|.|TRBV7-2
CASSKMGTLDVAGDTIYF
TGTGCCAGCAGCAAAATGGGGACGTTAGACGTTGCCGGTGACACCATATATTTT
>.|TRBJ2-1|.|TRBV7-2
CASSLATYRVGSYNEQFF
TGTGCCAGCAGCTTAGCCACCTACAGGGTCGGCTCCTACAATGAGCAGTTCTTC
>.|TRBJ1-5|.|TRBV7-8
CASSLREDRPQHF
TGTGCCAGCAGCTTGAGAGAGGACAGGCCCCAGCATTTT